This T cell receptor beta chain is from a study of cytomegalovirus exposure and HLA in healthy donors. Broader study findings: A later analysis, which compared TCR beta chains of equal frequency, found the HLA-associated ones more clonally expanded. An Asian-associated ancestry cluster reportedly showed fewer N-insertions than the approximately 690-donor mean in a later analysis.

CDR3 size: 18 residues. The germline gives CDR1 PRHDT, CDR2 FYEKMQ (reference sequence). With V trimmed by 7 bases and J by 2 bases, 18 bases remained unmatched. This clone appeared a few times. Its antigen is unidentified. The PCR employed 60 Vbeta primers together with 13 Jbeta primers. Using immunoSEQ multiplex PCR, the repertoire was profiled, and TCRdb retains in-frame clones only, with some absent. The sample includes some 140,000 clones, 77% of them seen just once. This cohort consisted of healthy bone marrow donors. Unrecorded immune exposures were likely, despite nominal health at sampling. The chain recombines TRBV13 with TRBJ2-5; 8 bases are a match to TRBD2. The source of this sequence is a woman aged 40 to 50 in good health and CMV-seronegative. What was sequenced was PBMCs. The CDR3 here is CASTRLGGGRGSQETQYF. The DNA for the CDR3 is TGTGCCAGCACCCGACTCGGGGGGGGGAGAGGCTCTCAAGAGACCCAGTACTTC.